This TCR beta chain emerged from a study of cytomegalovirus exposure and HLA in healthy donors. The CDR3 consists of 16 residues. Trimming stripped 1 base from V and 6 bases from J, with 16 bases between. The germline V gene encodes CDR1 MGHRA and CDR2 YSYEKL. The PCR ran on 60 Vbeta and 13 Jbeta primers. Profiled with immunoSEQ multiplex PCR; TCRdb holds only in-frame clones, not every one. The sample table sets out tens of thousands of clones. The V and J genes are TRBV4-1 and TRBJ1-5, with D perhaps matching TRBD1 (5 bases). The sample taken for sequencing was PBMCs. The TCR comes from a man aged 25-45 years in good health and CMV-seropositive. CDR3 in DNA: TGCGCCAGCAGCCAAGGGCCTTGGAGGGGTCCTCAGCCCCAGCATTTT. This codes for CASSQGPWRGPQPQHF.